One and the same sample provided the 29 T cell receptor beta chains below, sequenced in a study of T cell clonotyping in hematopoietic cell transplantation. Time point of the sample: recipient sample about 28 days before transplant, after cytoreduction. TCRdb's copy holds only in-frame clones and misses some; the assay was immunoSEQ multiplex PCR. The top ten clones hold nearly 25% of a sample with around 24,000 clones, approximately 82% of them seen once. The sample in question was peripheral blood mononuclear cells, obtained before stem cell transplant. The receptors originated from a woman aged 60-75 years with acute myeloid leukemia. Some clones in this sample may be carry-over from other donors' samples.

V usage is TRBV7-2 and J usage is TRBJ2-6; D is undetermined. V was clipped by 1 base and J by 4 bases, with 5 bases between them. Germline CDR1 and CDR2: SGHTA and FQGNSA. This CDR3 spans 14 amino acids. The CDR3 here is CASSLEAGANVLTF. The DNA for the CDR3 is TGTGCCAGCAGCTTAGAGGCGGGGGCCAACGTCCTGACTTTC.

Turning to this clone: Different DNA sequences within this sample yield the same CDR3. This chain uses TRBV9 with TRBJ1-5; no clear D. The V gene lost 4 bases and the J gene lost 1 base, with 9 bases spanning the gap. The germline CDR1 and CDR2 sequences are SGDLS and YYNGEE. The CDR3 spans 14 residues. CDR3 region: CASSRGASNQPQHF. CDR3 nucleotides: TGTGCCAGCAGCCGGGGTGCCAGCAATCAGCCCCAGCATTTT. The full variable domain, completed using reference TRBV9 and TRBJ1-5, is DSGVTQTPKHLITATGQRVTLRCSPRSGDLSVYWYQQSLDQGLQFLIQYYNGEERAKGNILERFSAQQFPDLHSELNLSSLELGDSALYFCASSRGASNQPQHFGDGTRLSIL.

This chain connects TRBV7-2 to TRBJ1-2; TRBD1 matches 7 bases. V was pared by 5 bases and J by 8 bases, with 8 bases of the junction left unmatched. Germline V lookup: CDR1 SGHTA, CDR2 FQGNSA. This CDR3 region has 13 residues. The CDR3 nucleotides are TGTGCCAGCAGCAGAGACAGGGAAGGGGGCTACACCTTC. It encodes CASSRDREGGYTF.

The chain's CDR3 is CASSLVTSSSYSSYNSPLHF. The CDR3 region has the DNA TGCGCCAGCAGCTTGGTGACAAGTTCCTCTTATAGCTCCTATAATTCACCCCTCCACTTT. The J gene is TRBJ1-6, the V gene TRBV5-1, with no clear D. Trimming pared 0 bases from V and 0 bases from J, leaving 19 bases between. This CDR3 is 20 amino acids long. Germline V lookup: CDR1 SGHRS, CDR2 YFSETQ.

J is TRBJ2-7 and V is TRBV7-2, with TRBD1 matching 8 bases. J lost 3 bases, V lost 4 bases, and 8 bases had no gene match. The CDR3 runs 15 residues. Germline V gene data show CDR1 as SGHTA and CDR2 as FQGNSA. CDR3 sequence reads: CASSSGTGAYYEQYF. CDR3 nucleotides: TGTGCCAGCAGCTCCGGGACAGGAGCCTACTACGAGCAGTACTTC.

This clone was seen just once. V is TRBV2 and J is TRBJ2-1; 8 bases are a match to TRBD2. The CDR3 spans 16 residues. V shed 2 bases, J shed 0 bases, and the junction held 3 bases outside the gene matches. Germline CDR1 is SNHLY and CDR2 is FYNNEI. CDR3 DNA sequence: TGTGCCAGCAGTGAATTCGGGACTAGCTCCTACAATGAGCAGTTCTTC. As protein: CASSEFGTSSYNEQFF.

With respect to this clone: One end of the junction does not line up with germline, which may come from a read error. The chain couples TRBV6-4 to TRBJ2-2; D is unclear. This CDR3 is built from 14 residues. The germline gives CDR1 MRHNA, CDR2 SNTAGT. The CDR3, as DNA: TGTGCCATCAGTGAGTCGTGGAACACCGGGGAGCTGTTTTTT. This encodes CAISESWNTGELFF.

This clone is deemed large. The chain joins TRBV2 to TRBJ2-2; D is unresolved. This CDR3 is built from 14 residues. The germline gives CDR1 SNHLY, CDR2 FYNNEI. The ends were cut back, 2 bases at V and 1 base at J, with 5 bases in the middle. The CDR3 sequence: CASSEYWNTGELFF. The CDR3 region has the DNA TGTGCCAGCAGTGAATACTGGAACACCGGGGAGCTGTTTTTT.

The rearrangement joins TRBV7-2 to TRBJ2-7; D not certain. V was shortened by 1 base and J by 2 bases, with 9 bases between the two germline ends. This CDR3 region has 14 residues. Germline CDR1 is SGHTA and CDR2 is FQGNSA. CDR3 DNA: TGTGCCAGCAGCTTAGTGGTCAATCCCTACGAGCAGTACTTC. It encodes CASSLVVNPYEQYF.

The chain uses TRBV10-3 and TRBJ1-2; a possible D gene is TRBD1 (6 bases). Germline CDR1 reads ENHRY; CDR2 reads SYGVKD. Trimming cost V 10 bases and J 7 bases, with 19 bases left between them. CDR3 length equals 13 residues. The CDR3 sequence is CATTLRGMGGYTF. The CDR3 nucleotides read TGTGCCACGACCCTCAGGGGAATGGGTGGCTACACCTTC.

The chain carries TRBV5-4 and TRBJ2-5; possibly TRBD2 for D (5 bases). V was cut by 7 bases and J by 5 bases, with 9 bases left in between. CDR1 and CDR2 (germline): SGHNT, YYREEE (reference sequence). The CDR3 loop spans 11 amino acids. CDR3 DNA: TGTGCCAGCGGGAGAGGCGAGACCCAGTACTTC. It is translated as CASGRGETQYF.

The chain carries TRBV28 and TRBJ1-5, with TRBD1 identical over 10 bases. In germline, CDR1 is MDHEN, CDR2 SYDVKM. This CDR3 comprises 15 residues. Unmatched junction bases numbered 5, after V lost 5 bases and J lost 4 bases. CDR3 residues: CASSPRTGGNQPQHF. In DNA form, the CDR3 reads TGTGCCAGCAGTCCACGGACAGGGGGTAATCAGCCCCAGCATTTT.

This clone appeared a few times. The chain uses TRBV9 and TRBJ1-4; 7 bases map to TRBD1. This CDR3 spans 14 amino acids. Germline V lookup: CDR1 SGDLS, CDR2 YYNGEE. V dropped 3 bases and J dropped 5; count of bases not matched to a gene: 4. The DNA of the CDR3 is TGTGCCAGCAGCGAGGACAGGTCAAATGAAAAACTGTTTTTT. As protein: CASSEDRSNEKLFF.

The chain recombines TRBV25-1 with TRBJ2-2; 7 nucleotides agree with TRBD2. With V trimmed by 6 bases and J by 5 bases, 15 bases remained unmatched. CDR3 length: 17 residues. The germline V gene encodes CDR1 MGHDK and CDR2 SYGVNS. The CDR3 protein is CASRGIPGGVRTGELFF. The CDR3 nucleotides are TGTGCCAGCAGGGGTATTCCGGGGGGAGTTAGAACCGGGGAGCTGTTTTTT.

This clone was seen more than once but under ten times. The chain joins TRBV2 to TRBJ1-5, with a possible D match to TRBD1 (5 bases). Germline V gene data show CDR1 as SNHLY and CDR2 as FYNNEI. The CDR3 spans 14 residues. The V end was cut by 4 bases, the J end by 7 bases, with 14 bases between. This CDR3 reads CASSGQGYGQPQHF. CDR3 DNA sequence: TGTGCCAGCAGTGGGCAGGGCTATGGGCAGCCCCAGCATTTT.

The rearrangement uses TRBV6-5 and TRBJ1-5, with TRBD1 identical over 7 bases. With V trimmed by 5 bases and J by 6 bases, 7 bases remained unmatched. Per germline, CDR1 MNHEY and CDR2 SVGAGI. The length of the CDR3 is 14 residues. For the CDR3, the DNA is TGTGCCAGCAGTACAACGACAGGGACTCAGCCCCAGCATTTT. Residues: CASSTTTGTQPQHF.

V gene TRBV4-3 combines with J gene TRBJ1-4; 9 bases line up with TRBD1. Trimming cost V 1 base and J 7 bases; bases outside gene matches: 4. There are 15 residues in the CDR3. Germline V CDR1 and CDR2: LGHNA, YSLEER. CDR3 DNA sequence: TGCGCCAGCAGCCAAGCTACAGGGGGCGGTGAAAAACTGTTTTTT. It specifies CASSQATGGGEKLFF.

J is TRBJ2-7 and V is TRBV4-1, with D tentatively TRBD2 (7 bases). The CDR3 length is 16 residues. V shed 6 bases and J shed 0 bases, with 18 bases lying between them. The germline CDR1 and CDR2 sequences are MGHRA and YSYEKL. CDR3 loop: CASSPLGGGDSYEQYF. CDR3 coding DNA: TGCGCCAGCAGTCCCCTCGGAGGGGGGGACTCCTACGAGCAGTACTTC.

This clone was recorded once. Here the CDR3 reads CASRKDRSNSPLHF. DNA for the CDR3: TGTGCCAGTAGGAAGGACAGGTCTAATTCACCCCTCCACTTT. The chain is built from TRBV19 and TRBJ1-6; 7 positions agree with TRBD1. With V trimmed by 6 bases and J by 6 bases, 5 bases remained unmatched. Germline V gene lookup returns CDR1 LNHDA and CDR2 SQIVND (reference sequence). This CDR3 comprises 14 residues.

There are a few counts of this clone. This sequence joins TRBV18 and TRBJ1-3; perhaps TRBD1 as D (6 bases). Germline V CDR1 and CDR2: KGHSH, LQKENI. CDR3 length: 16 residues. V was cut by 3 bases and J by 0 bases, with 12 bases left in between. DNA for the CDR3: TGTGCCAGCTCACCCGGGACACCTCGCTCTGGAAACACCATATATTTT. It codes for CASSPGTPRSGNTIYF.

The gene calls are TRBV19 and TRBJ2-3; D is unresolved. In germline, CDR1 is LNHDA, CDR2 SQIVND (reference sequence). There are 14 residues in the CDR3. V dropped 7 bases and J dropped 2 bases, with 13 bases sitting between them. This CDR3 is CASKRQQLTDTQYF. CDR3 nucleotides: TGTGCCAGTAAGAGGCAGCAGCTCACAGATACGCAGTATTTT.

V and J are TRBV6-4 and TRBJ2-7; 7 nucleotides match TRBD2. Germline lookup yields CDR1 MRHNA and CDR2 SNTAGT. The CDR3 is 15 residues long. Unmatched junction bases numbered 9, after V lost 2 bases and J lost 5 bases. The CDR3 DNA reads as TGTGCCAGCAGTGACGAGTTGTGGGGGGGGGACGAGCAGTACTTC. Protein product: CASSDELWGGDEQYF.

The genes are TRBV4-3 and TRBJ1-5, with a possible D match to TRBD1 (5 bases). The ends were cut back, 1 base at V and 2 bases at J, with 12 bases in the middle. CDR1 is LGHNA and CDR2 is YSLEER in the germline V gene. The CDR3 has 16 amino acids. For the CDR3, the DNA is TGCGCCAGCAGCCAAGGGGCCGGGGGAGGCAATCAGCCCCAGCATTTT. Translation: CASSQGAGGGNQPQHF.

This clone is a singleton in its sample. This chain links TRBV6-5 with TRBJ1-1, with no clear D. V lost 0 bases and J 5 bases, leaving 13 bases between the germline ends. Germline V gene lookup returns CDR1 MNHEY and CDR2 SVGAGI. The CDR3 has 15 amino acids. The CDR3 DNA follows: TGTGCCAGCAGTTACTCGATCCTCCGAGGTACTGAAGCTTTCTTT. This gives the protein CASSYSILRGTEAFF.

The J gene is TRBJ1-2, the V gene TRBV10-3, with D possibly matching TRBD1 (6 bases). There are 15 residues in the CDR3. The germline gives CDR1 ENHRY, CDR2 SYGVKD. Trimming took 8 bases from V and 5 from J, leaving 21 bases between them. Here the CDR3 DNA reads TGTGCCATCGGGCCCGAGGCGGGGGCACAATATGGCTACACCTTC. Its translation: CAIGPEAGAQYGYTF.

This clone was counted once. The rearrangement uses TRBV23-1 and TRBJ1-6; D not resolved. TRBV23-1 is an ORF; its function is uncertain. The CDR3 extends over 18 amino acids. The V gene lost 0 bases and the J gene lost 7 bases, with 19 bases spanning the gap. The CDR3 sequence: CASSQSVGVRAENSPLHF. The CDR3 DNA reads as TGCGCCAGCAGTCAATCGGTTGGAGTAAGGGCGGAAAATTCACCCCTCCACTTT.

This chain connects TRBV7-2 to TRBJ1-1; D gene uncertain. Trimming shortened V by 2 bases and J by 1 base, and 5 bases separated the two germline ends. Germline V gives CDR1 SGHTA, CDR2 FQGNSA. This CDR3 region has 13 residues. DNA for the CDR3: TGTGCCAGCAGCTTACAGCCGAACACTGAAGCTTTCTTT. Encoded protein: CASSLQPNTEAFF. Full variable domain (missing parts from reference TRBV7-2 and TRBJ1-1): GAGVSQSPSNKVTEKGKDVELRCDPISGHTALYWYRQSLGQGLEFLIYFQGNSAPDKSGLPSDRFSAERTGGSVSTLTIQRTQQEDSAVYLCASSLQPNTEAFFGQGTRLTVV.

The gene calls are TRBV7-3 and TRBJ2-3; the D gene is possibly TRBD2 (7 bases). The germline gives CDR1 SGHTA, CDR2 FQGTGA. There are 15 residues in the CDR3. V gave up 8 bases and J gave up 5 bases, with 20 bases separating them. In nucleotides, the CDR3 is TGTGCCAGCGCCCAAGGGGGGGCTCTCGTAGATACGCAGTATTTT. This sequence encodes CASAQGGALVDTQYF.

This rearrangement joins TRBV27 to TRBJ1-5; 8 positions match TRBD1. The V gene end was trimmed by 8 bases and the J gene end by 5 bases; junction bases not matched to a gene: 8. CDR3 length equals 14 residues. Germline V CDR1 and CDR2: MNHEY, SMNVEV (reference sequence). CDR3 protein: CASATGGQDQPQHF. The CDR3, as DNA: TGTGCCAGCGCCACGGGGGGACAGGATCAGCCCCAGCATTTT.